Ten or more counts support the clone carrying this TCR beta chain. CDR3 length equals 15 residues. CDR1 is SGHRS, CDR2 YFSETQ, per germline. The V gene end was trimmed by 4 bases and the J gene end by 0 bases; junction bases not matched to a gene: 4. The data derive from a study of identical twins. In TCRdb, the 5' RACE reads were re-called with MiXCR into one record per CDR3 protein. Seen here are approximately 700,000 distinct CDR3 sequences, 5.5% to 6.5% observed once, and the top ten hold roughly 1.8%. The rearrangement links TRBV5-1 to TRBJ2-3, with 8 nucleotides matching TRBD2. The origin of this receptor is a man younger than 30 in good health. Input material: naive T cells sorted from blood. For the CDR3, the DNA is TGCGCCAGCAGCCCGTGGACTAGCAGCACAGATACGCAGTATTTT. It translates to CASSPWTSSTDTQYF.